The source of this T cell receptor (beta chain) is a study of T cell changes during pregnancy in multiple sclerosis. Clones were read by immunoSEQ multiplex PCR, and TCRdb kept only the in-frame ones, dropping some. The sample carries roughly 79,000 clones, around 93% recorded once. The CDR3 runs to 13 residues. Trimming took 4 bases from V and 0 from J, leaving 7 bases between them. Germline V CDR1 and CDR2: SGDLS, YYNGEE. This sample comprised peripheral blood, obtained in the second trimester of pregnancy. This chain joins TRBV9 and TRBJ1-1; no clear D. This TCR was recovered from a female donor in good health, enrolled as a control in a pregnancy study. The CDR3 sequence: CASSLAMNTEAFF. The CDR3 bases are TGTGCCAGCAGCTTAGCCATGAACACTGAAGCTTTCTTT.